This T cell receptor beta chain was identified during a study of T cells after yellow fever vaccination. The V gene lost 3 bases and the J gene lost 0 bases, with 15 bases spanning the gap. The length of the CDR3 is 15 residues. The germline V gene has CDR1 DFQATT and CDR2 SNEGSKA (reference sequence). Turning to this clonotype: Antigen: not known.

Whole-study findings and limits: The bulk population could contribute abundant contaminating clonotypes to FACS-sorted repertoires.

TCRdb reprocessed the 5' RACE reads with MiXCR, giving one entry per CDR3 protein. The table records 400,000 to 450,000 distinct CDR3 sequences, over 15% of them present only once. This receptor was taken from a young man who received the YFV17D yellow fever vaccine. The sequencing used PBMCs, collected before the yellow fever booster vaccination. This chain links TRBV20-1 with TRBJ2-7; D gene uncertain. The CDR3 region has the DNA TGCAGTGCTAGCCTTCCAGGCCCGAGCTCCTACGAGCAGTACTTC. Amino acids: CSASLPGPSSYEQYF.